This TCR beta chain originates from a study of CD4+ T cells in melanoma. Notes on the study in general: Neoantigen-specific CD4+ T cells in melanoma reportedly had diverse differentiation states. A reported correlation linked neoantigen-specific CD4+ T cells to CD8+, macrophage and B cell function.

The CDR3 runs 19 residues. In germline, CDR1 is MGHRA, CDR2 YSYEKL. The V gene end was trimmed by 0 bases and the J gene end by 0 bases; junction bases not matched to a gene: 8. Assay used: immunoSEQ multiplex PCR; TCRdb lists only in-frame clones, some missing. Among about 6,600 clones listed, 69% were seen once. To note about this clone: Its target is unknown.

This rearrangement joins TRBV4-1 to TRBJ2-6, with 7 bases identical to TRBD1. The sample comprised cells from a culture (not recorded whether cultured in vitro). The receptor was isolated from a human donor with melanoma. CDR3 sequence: CASSQDTRDSRSGANVLTF. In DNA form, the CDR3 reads TGCGCCAGCAGCCAAGATACTCGGGACAGTCGCTCTGGGGCCAACGTCCTGACTTTC.